The 15 T cell receptor beta chains listed next were all sequenced from one sample in a study of Ad26.COV2.S vaccination and SARS-CoV-2 variants. Specified treatment: some 19 received Ad26.COV2.S at low or high dose, single or two shots; about 5 received placebo; per-sample allocation not given. Following the first vaccine or placebo injection, samples were taken on day 63. The table came from immunoSEQ multiplex PCR; TCRdb's copy has only in-frame clones and leaves some out. The data contain 500,000 or so clones, roughly nine tenths of them singletons. The specimen comprised peripheral blood, sampled in a trial of Ad26.COV2.S vaccine versus placebo. These receptors were taken from a person aged 18-65 years who received the Ad26.COV2.S COVID-19 vaccine or a placebo.

The rearrangement links TRBV19 to TRBJ2-7; D possibly corresponds to TRBD1 (5 bases). The CDR3 is 14 residues long. Germline CDR1 LNHDA, CDR2 SQIVND (reference sequence). V was trimmed by 4 bases and J by 5 bases, leaving 15 bases between them. CDR3 loop: CASSNPTARHEQYF. In nucleotides, the CDR3 is TGTGCCAGTAGTAACCCGACAGCCCGCCACGAGCAGTACTTC.

The table lists this clone with a few counts. The chain joins TRBV7-2 to TRBJ1-2, with D possibly matching TRBD1 (6 bases). Germline loops: CDR1 SGHTA, CDR2 FQGNSA. This CDR3 region has 15 residues. V dropped 5 bases and J dropped 2 bases, with 15 bases sitting between them. CDR3 amino acids: CASSVTGFANYGYTF. CDR3 DNA: TGTGCCAGCAGCGTTACAGGGTTTGCAAACTATGGCTACACCTTC.

The rearrangement uses TRBV19 and TRBJ1-1; 8 nucleotides agree with TRBD1. The CDR3 is made up of 16 amino acids. V gave up 4 bases and J gave up 3 bases; unmatched junction bases: 10. Germline CDR1 and CDR2: LNHDA and SQIVND (reference sequence). The CDR3 bases are TGTGCCAGTAGTACGACCAGGACAGGGACCTACACTGAAGCTTTCTTT. Translating it yields CASSTTRTGTYTEAFF.

This clone was observed a single time. The rearrangement links TRBV7-8 to TRBJ1-4, with a weak D call TRBD1 (5 bases). The CDR3 is 15 residues long. Germline V gene lookup returns CDR1 SGHVS and CDR2 FQNEAQ. Trimming removed 3 bases at V and 9 bases at J, with 17 bases between. CDR3 region: CASSFAGTAAQKLFF. CDR3 coding DNA: TGTGCCAGCAGCTTCGCCGGGACCGCCGCCCAAAAACTGTTTTTT.

CDR3 amino acids: CASSLSGMGQHF. The CDR3, as DNA: TGTGCCAGCAGTTTGTCGGGGATGGGTCAGCATTTT. The V gene is TRBV12-3 or TRBV12-4, the J gene TRBJ1-5; D gene uncertain. Trimming took off 3 bases at V and 13 bases at J, with 13 bases between the two ends. CDR3 length equals 12 residues.

This sequence joins TRBV7-6 and TRBJ2-7; 10 bases line up with TRBD1. V gave up 5 bases and J gave up 4 bases; unmatched junction bases: 8. Germline V lookup: CDR1 SGHVS, CDR2 FNYEAQ. The CDR3 length is 15 residues. The DNA of the CDR3 is TGTGCCAGCAGCCCGGTTGGGACAGGGGTGTACGAGCAGTACTTC. It is translated as CASSPVGTGVYEQYF.

This clone was seen just once. V gene TRBV6-2 or TRBV6-3 combines with J gene TRBJ1-5; D may be TRBD1 (6 bases). Trimming left V 1 base short and J 6 bases short, with 16 bases between. Germline loops: CDR1 MNHEY, CDR2 SVGEGT. The CDR3 has 16 amino acids. In nucleotides, the CDR3 is TGTGCCAGCAGTTACTTCACACAGGGTGTCGGTCAGCCCCAGCATTTT. It codes for CASSYFTQGVGQPQHF.

This clone was detected only once. The rearrangement uses TRBV7-8 and TRBJ2-1; 8 positions match TRBD2. Trimming cost V 1 base and J 5 bases; bases outside gene matches: 7. CDR1 is SGHVS and CDR2 is FQNEAQ in the germline V gene. This CDR3 spans 16 amino acids. As DNA, the CDR3 is TGTGCCAGCAGCTTAGGCAGGGCTAGCGGGCACAATGAGCAGTTCTTC. It codes for CASSLGRASGHNEQFF.

The V and J genes are TRBV4-1 and TRBJ1-4, with D perhaps matching TRBD1 (6 bases). The germline CDR1 and CDR2 sequences are MGHRA and YSYEKL. The CDR3 covers 16 residues. The V end was cut by 0 bases, the J end by 7 bases, with 15 bases between. CDR3 amino acids: CASSQDMTGGAEKLFF. DNA for the CDR3: TGCGCCAGCAGCCAAGATATGACCGGGGGGGCTGAAAAACTGTTTTTT.

The chain carries TRBV6-2 or TRBV6-3 and TRBJ1-1; D might be TRBD1 (5 bases). The CDR3 covers 13 residues. Trimming cost V 4 bases and J 0 bases, with 6 bases left between them. Germline V gene sequence: CDR1 MNHEY, CDR2 SVGEGT. The CDR3 region is CASSSRVNTEAFF. The CDR3 nucleotides are TGTGCCAGCAGTTCCAGGGTGAACACTGAAGCTTTCTTT.

V is TRBV2 and J is TRBJ2-1, with D tentatively TRBD2 (6 bases). Germline lookup yields CDR1 SNHLY and CDR2 FYNNEI. The CDR3 has 15 amino acids. V dropped 1 base and J dropped 10 bases, with 17 bases sitting between them. CDR3 sequence: CASSEVSGPRWEQFF. DNA for the CDR3: TGTGCCAGCAGTGAAGTTAGCGGCCCTCGGTGGGAGCAGTTCTTC.

The chain joins TRBV29-1 to TRBJ1-1; D is ambiguous. The CDR3 is 14 residues long. Between the trimmed V and J ends, which lost 4 bases and 1 base, there was a span of 13 bases. Germline-derived CDR1 and CDR2 are SQVTM and ANQGSEA. The CDR3 DNA reads as TGCAGCGTTGCCACTAGGGCCGCGAACACTGAAGCTTTCTTT. The encoded protein is CSVATRAANTEAFF.

The rearrangement uses TRBV2 and TRBJ2-7, with unresolved D. CDR3 size: 14 residues. Germline CDR1 reads SNHLY; CDR2 reads FYNNEI. Between the trimmed V and J ends, which lost 6 bases and 3 bases, there was a span of 15 bases. CDR3 bases: TGTGCCAGCAGATACGGACCGTTAGACTACGAGCAGTACTTC. It specifies CASRYGPLDYEQYF.

The genes are TRBV2 and TRBJ2-5, with D possibly matching TRBD1 (6 bases). Trimming shortened V by 6 bases and J by 2 bases, and 10 bases separated the two germline ends. Germline V gene lookup returns CDR1 SNHLY and CDR2 FYNNEI. The CDR3 sequence is 13 residues long. CDR3 protein: CASRKTGQETQYF. The CDR3 region has the DNA TGTGCCAGCAGAAAGACAGGACAAGAGACCCAGTACTTC.

V usage is TRBV10-1 and J usage is TRBJ2-7, with a weak D call TRBD2 (6 bases). The CDR3 sequence is 17 residues long. Germline V gene lookup returns CDR1 WNHNN and CDR2 SYGVQD (reference sequence). Deletions cut 6 bases from V and 9 bases from J, with 30 bases between. CDR3: CASRGIAPGRTNLVQYF. CDR3 DNA sequence: TGCGCCAGCAGAGGGATAGCCCCAGGTCGGACTAACTTGGTGCAGTACTTC.